Listed below are T cell receptor beta chains from one sample, sequenced in a study of blood T cell repertoires in COVID-19. TCRdb keeps only in-frame clones here, not all; method: immunoSEQ multiplex PCR. Seen here are hundreds of thousands of clones, around nine tenths observed once, and the top ten hold 9.5%. The sequenced sample was PBMCs or T cells enriched from blood (not recorded which). The source is a woman between 40 and 50 years old who had recovered from COVID-19. Each CDR3 is given with its conserved first and last residue. D genes are given only for firm matches. Only some rows state a clone size, as once, few, many or a class for expanded clones.

>NA|TRBV19|NA|TRBJ2-7
CASSPGLTYEQYF
TGTGCCAGTAGTCCCGGACTAACCTACGAGCAGTACTTC
>NA|TRBV5-1|TRBD2|TRBJ2-2
CASSPRTSGGSNTGELFF
TGCGCCAGCAGCCCGCGGACTAGCGGGGGGTCGAACACCGGGGAGCTGTTTTTT
>NA|TRBV7-3|TRBD2|TRBJ2-3
CASSLRLAGVTDTQYF
TGTGCCAGCAGCCTCCGACTAGCGGGGGTTACAGATACGCAGTATTTT
>NA|TRBV9|NA|TRBJ2-3
CASAPGITDTQYF
TGTGCCAGCGCCCCGGGTATCACAGATACGCAGTATTTT
>NA|TRBV7-2|TRBD2|TRBJ2-3
CASSLDGRGNTQYF
TGTGCCAGCAGCTTAGACGGGCGGGGGAATACGCAGTATTTT
>NA|TRBV6-5|NA|TRBJ1-2
CASSYSTASYGYTF
TGTGCCAGCAGTTACTCGACAGCTTCGTATGGCTACACCTTC
>NA|TRBV11-2|NA|TRBJ1-4
CASSAYVATNEKLFF
TGTGCCAGCAGCGCCTATGTGGCAACTAATGAAAAACTGTTTTTT
>NA|TRBV10-2|TRBD2|TRBJ2-1
CASSESAGGGYNEQFF
TGCGCCAGCAGTGAGTCGGCGGGAGGAGGCTACAATGAGCAGTTCTTC
>few|TRBV7-9|TRBD2|TRBJ2-4
CASSHRTSGEPKNIQYF
TGTGCCAGCAGCCACCGGACTAGCGGGGAACCCAAAAACATTCAGTACTTC
>NA|TRBV12-5|TRBD1|TRBJ2-1
CASGTLQGAPYNEQFF
TGTGCTAGTGGTACTCTTCAGGGGGCTCCCTACAATGAGCAGTTCTTC
>NA|TRBV24-1|TRBD2|TRBJ2-1
CATSGTSGVSHEQFF
TGTGCCACCAGCGGGACTAGCGGGGTCTCGCATGAGCAGTTCTTC
>NA|TRBV24-1|NA|TRBJ2-2
CATSGSAERNTGELFF
TGTGCCACCAGTGGCTCTGCAGAGCGGAACACCGGGGAGCTGTTTTTT
>NA|TRBV20-1|NA|TRBJ2-2
CSASASMNTGELFF
TGCAGTGCTAGTGCCAGTATGAACACCGGGGAGCTGTTTTTT
>NA|TRBV10-2|NA|TRBJ2-2
CASSESGGTGELFF
TGCGCCAGCAGTGAGTCCGGGGGAACCGGGGAGCTGTTTTTT
>NA|TRBV6-5|NA|TRBJ2-5
CASSYSGLGQETQYF
TGTGCCAGCAGTTACTCCGGACTGGGCCAAGAGACCCAGTACTTC
>NA|TRBV7-6|TRBD2|TRBJ2-1
CASSPVAGIYNEQFF
TGTGCCAGCAGCCCCGTAGCGGGAATCTACAATGAGCAGTTCTTC
>NA|TRBV2|NA|TRBJ2-2
CASSSENTGELFF
TGTGCCAGCAGTTCAGAGAACACCGGGGAGCTGTTTTTT
>NA|TRBV16|NA|TRBJ2-1
CASSQSAREQFF
TGTGCCAGCAGCCAATCGGCGCGGGAGCAGTTCTTC
>NA|TRBV19|NA|TRBJ1-2
CASSPGARRGGYTF
TGTGCCAGTAGTCCAGGGGCGAGAAGAGGTGGCTACACCTTC
>NA|TRBV2|TRBD1|TRBJ1-3
CASSEGQGADTIYF
TGTGCCAGCAGCGAGGGACAGGGGGCTGACACCATATATTTT
>once|TRBV18|NA|TRBJ1-6
CASSSLGPLHF
TGTGCCAGCTCCTCTTTGGGCCCCCTCCACTTT
>once|TRBV7-2|TRBD2|TRBJ2-3
CASSLELHGEGLAADTQYF
TGTGCCAGCAGCTTAGAATTGCATGGGGAGGGACTAGCGGCAGATACGCAGTATTTT
>NA|TRBV2|NA|TRBJ2-6
CASRLNRAGANVLTF
TGTGCCAGCAGGTTGAACAGGGCTGGGGCCAACGTCCTGACTTTC
>NA|TRBV7-2|NA|TRBJ2-7
CASSPEAGPYEQYF
TGTGCCAGCAGCCCTGAGGCGGGGCCCTACGAGCAGTACTTC
>NA|TRBV11-1|NA|TRBJ1-6
CASSLARDSKESPLHF
TGTGCCAGCAGCTTAGCCCGGGACTCAAAGGAATCACCCCTCCACTTT
>NA|TRBV7-9|NA|TRBJ1-5
CASSLTGTNQPQHF
TGTGCCAGCAGCTTAACGGGGACTAATCAGCCCCAGCATTTT
>NA|TRBV5-1|TRBD1|TRBJ1-6
CASSVTRTGNSPLHF
TGCGCCAGCAGCGTAACAAGGACAGGCAATTCACCCCTCCACTTT
>few|TRBV19|NA|TRBJ2-1
CASNGGANSYNEQFF
TGTGCCAGTAATGGCGGGGCGAACTCCTACAATGAGCAGTTCTTC
>NA|TRBV19|NA|TRBJ2-5
CASSIRGNQETQYF
TGTGCCAGTAGTATAAGGGGCAACCAAGAGACCCAGTACTTC
>NA|TRBV7-3|NA|TRBJ2-5
CASSLNGIQETQYF
TGTGCCAGCAGCTTAAACGGGATCCAAGAGACCCAGTACTTC
>NA|TRBV10-2|TRBD2|TRBJ2-1
CASSPGLAGGNEQFF
TGCGCCAGCAGTCCGGGACTAGCGGGAGGAAATGAGCAGTTCTTC
>NA|TRBV9|NA|TRBJ2-7
CASSVAGPSYEQYF
TGTGCCAGCAGCGTCGCAGGTCCCTCCTACGAGCAGTACTTC
>NA|TRBV5-1|NA|TRBJ2-1
CASSLAGTLLSGEQFF
TGCGCCAGCAGCTTGGCCGGGACACTCCTCTCTGGGGAGCAGTTCTTC
>NA|TRBV7-9|TRBD2|TRBJ2-5
CASSLGEGWQETQYF
TGTGCCAGCAGCTTAGGGGAGGGGTGGCAAGAGACCCAGTACTTC
>NA|TRBV7-6|NA|TRBJ2-1
CASSLVESSYNEQFF
TGTGCCAGCAGCTTAGTCGAGAGCTCCTACAATGAGCAGTTCTTC
>NA|TRBV19|TRBD1|TRBJ1-5
CASQGAGGVSNQPQHF
TGTGCCAGTCAGGGGGCAGGGGGCGTCAGCAATCAGCCCCAGCATTTT
>NA|TRBV12-5|TRBD2|TRBJ2-1
CASGSEGLAGASFF
TGTGCTAGTGGTTCCGAGGGACTAGCGGGAGCCTCGTTCTTC
>NA|TRBV5-4|TRBD1|TRBJ2-3
CASRITGGTDTQYF
TGTGCCAGCAGGATAACAGGGGGTACAGATACGCAGTATTTT
>NA|TRBV24-1|NA|TRBJ1-5
CATSAGGVAQPQHF
TGTGCCACCAGTGCGGGGGGGGTAGCTCAGCCCCAGCATTTT
>NA|TRBV2|NA|TRBJ1-5
CASTVDSNSNQPQHF
TGTGCCAGCACCGTGGACAGTAATAGCAATCAGCCCCAGCATTTT
>NA|TRBV19|TRBD1|TRBJ1-4
CASSPTGTGEKLFF
TGTGCCAGTAGTCCCACCGGGACAGGGGAAAAACTGTTTTTT
>NA|TRBV5-1|NA|TRBJ2-3
CASSLGVRMGPDTQYF
TGCGCCAGCAGCTTGGGTGTCAGGATGGGGCCAGATACGCAGTATTTT
>NA|TRBV6-1|TRBD2|TRBJ2-6
CASSDFSGGSGANVLTF
TGTGCCAGCAGTGATTTTAGCGGGGGCTCTGGGGCCAACGTCCTGACTTTC
>NA|TRBV28|TRBD1|TRBJ2-2
CAGWDSNTGELFF
TGTGCCGGCTGGGACAGCAACACCGGGGAGCTGTTTTTT
>NA|TRBV6-5|NA|TRBJ1-2
CASSTGNGGYTF
TGTGCCAGCAGTACAGGGAATGGTGGCTACACCTTC
>NA|TRBV7-8|NA|TRBJ2-1
CASSFGGVTGEQFF
TGTGCCAGCAGCTTTGGCGGGGTGACGGGTGAGCAGTTCTTC
>NA|TRBV5-5|NA|TRBJ1-1
CASSAGAQVIEAFF
TGTGCCAGCAGCGCCGGCGCCCAGGTGATTGAAGCTTTCTTT
>NA|TRBV7-3|NA|TRBJ2-1
CASSLMGPLSSYNEQFF
TGTGCCAGCAGCCTTATGGGCCCGCTGAGCTCCTACAATGAGCAGTTCTTC
>NA|TRBV7-2|TRBD1|TRBJ2-1
CASSQSLRDRVYEQFF
TGTGCCAGCAGCCAAAGCTTACGGGACAGGGTATATGAGCAGTTCTTC
>NA|TRBV5-5|NA|TRBJ2-1
CASTPRAEGYNEQFF
TGTGCCAGCACCCCGAGGGCGGAGGGCTACAATGAGCAGTTCTTC
>NA|TRBV6-5|TRBD2|TRBJ2-1
CASSYPSGSHNEQFF
TGTGCCAGCAGTTATCCTAGCGGGAGCCACAATGAGCAGTTCTTC
>NA|TRBV5-5|NA|TRBJ1-1
CASSLSGGLEAFF
TGTGCCAGCAGCTTGTCGGGGGGCTTAGAAGCTTTCTTT
>NA|TRBV6-4|TRBD1|TRBJ2-7
CASSDSAPDRRHSYEQYF
TGTGCCAGCAGTGACTCTGCCCCGGACAGGCGTCACTCCTACGAGCAGTACTTC
>NA|TRBV6-1|TRBD2|TRBJ2-1
CASSALAGGRYNEQFF
TGTGCCAGCAGTGCCCTAGCGGGGGGGCGTTACAATGAGCAGTTCTTC
>NA|TRBV27|NA|TRBJ1-2
CASSRSHGQGYGYTF
TGTGCCAGCAGTCGTTCGCATGGGCAGGGCTATGGCTACACCTTC
>few|TRBV27|TRBD2|TRBJ2-7
CASSSLAGGLSYEQYF
TGTGCCAGCAGTTCCCTAGCGGGGGGGCTCTCCTACGAGCAGTACTTC
>NA|TRBV28|NA|TRBJ1-5
CASSPHRGGNQPQHF
TGTGCCAGCAGCCCACACCGGGGGGGCAATCAGCCCCAGCATTTT